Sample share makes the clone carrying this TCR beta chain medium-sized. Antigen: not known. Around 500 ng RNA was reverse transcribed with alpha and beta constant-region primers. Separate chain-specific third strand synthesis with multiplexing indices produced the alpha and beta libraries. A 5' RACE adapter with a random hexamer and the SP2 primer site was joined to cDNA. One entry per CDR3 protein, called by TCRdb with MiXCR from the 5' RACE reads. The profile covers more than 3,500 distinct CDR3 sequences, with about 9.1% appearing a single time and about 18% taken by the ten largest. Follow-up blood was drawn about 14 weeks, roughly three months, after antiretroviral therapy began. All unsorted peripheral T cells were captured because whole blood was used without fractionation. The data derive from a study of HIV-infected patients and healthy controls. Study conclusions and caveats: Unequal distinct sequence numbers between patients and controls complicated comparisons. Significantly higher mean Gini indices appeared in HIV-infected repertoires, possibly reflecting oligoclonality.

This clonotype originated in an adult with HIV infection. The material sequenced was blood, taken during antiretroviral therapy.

As DNA, the CDR3 is TGTGCCAGCAGCGTCCAGGGGGCAGGGGATGAAGCTTTCTTT. It translates to CASSVQGAGDEAFF. The rearrangement joins TRBV9 to TRBJ1-1; 8 nucleotides match TRBD1. The CDR3 sequence is 14 residues long. With V trimmed by 2 bases and J by 7 bases, 7 bases remained unmatched. The germline V gene encodes CDR1 SGDLS and CDR2 YYNGEE.